The 32 T cell receptor beta chains below come from one sample, sequenced in a study of Ad26.COV2.S vaccination and SARS-CoV-2 variants. Treatment denoted: 15 to 20 received Ad26.COV2.S at low or high dose, single or two shots; about 5 received placebo; per-sample allocation not given. Sampling took place 63 days after the first vaccine or placebo injection. Libraries were prepared by immunoSEQ multiplex PCR; TCRdb keeps only in-frame clonotypes and omits some of them. Of around 320,000 clones in the sample, around 87% were seen once. This material consisted of peripheral blood, taken in a trial of Ad26.COV2.S vaccine versus placebo. The source of these receptors is a person aged 18-60 years who received the Ad26.COV2.S COVID-19 vaccine or a placebo.

In its sample, this clone was seen once. The rearrangement uses TRBV7-2 and TRBJ2-1, with TRBD1 matching 9 bases. Germline lookup yields CDR1 SGHTA and CDR2 FQGNSA. Germline trimming cut 5 bases from V and 9 bases from J; bases unmatched to any gene: 5. This CDR3 is built from 13 residues. The CDR3 coding sequence is TGTGCCAGCAGCCCCAGACAGGGGGGTGAGCAGTTCTTC. Protein sequence: CASSPRQGGEQFF.

The chain is built from TRBV30 and TRBJ2-1, with 9 bases identical to TRBD2. V lost 1 base, J lost 6 bases, and 4 bases stayed unmatched. This CDR3 contains 14 residues. Germline V CDR1 and CDR2: GTSNPN, SVGIG (reference sequence). This CDR3 is CAWSGGTSTNEQFF. In DNA form, the CDR3 reads TGTGCCTGGAGTGGAGGGACTAGCACCAATGAGCAGTTCTTC.

This chain uses TRBV9 with TRBJ1-3, with a possible D match to TRBD1 (6 bases). Germline V gene data show CDR1 as SGDLS and CDR2 as YYNGEE. The germline V and J ends were trimmed by 0 bases and 4 bases, with 14 bases remaining between them. The CDR3 length is 16 residues. The CDR3 is CASSVGTVRDGNTIYF. The CDR3, as DNA: TGTGCCAGCAGCGTAGGGACAGTAAGGGACGGAAACACCATATATTTT.

This rearrangement joins TRBV7-6 to TRBJ2-7; D assignment may be TRBD1 or TRBD2 (6 bases each). Germline CDR1 SGHVS, CDR2 FNYEAQ. Deletions cut 1 base from V and 3 bases from J, with 16 bases between. This CDR3 has 16 residues. The CDR3 is CASSLEGGGPVYEQYF. The CDR3, as DNA: TGTGCCAGCAGCTTAGAGGGGGGCGGCCCGGTCTACGAGCAGTACTTC.

This clone is a singleton in its sample. The chain combines TRBV7-8 with TRBJ1-2, with no clear D. This CDR3 comprises 15 residues. V was shortened by 5 bases and J by 3 bases, with 16 bases between the two germline ends. In germline, CDR1 is SGHVS, CDR2 FQNEAQ. CDR3 protein: CASSHDLTPDYGYTF. The CDR3 coding sequence is TGTGCCAGCAGCCACGACCTCACACCTGACTATGGCTACACCTTC.

This chain links TRBV5-4 with TRBJ2-5; D is undetermined. Between the trimmed V and J ends, which lost 0 bases and 4 bases, there was a span of 13 bases. CDR1 SGHNT and CDR2 YYREEE come from the germline V gene (reference sequence). The CDR3 has 15 residues. CDR3 residues: CASSLATAVGETQYF. In DNA, the CDR3 is TGTGCCAGCAGCTTGGCGACTGCCGTGGGAGAGACCCAGTACTTC.

This CDR3 reads CASSNRDALGQFF. The CDR3 coding sequence is TGTGCCAGCAGTAACCGGGACGCACTAGGGCAGTTCTTC. The V call is TRBV5-4, the J call TRBJ2-1; TRBD1 or TRBD2 may be the D gene (5 bases each). V lost 5 bases to trimming and J lost 12 bases, with 18 bases between them. The CDR3 spans 13 residues. Germline V gene lookup returns CDR1 SGHNT and CDR2 YYREEE (reference sequence).

The sample holds a few counts of this clone. The chain has TRBV3-1 (or the pseudogene TRBV3-2) and TRBJ1-1; D not certain. Germline CDR1 and CDR2: LGHDT and YNNKEL (reference sequence). V dropped 2 bases and J dropped 4 bases, with 2 bases sitting between them. The CDR3 runs to 11 residues. CDR3 loop: CASSQTTEAFF. In DNA form, the CDR3 reads TGTGCCAGCAGCCAAACCACTGAAGCTTTCTTT.

The gene calls are TRBV2 and TRBJ2-5; D gene unclear. V dropped 2 bases and J dropped 2 bases, with 6 bases sitting between them. The CDR3 is 13 amino acids. CDR1 is SNHLY, CDR2 FYNNEI, per germline. DNA for the CDR3: TGTGCCAGCAGTGAACTCGGGCAAGAGACCCAGTACTTC. Translation: CASSELGQETQYF. The full variable domain, rest sourced from reference TRBV2 and TRBJ2-5, is EPEVTQTPSHQVTQMGQEVILRCVPISNHLYFYWYRQILGQKVEFLVSFYNNEISEKSEIFDDQFSVERPDGSNFTLKIRSTKLEDSAMYFCASSELGQETQYFGPGTRLLVL.

This chain uses TRBV5-1 with TRBJ2-3; D remains ambiguous. From germline, CDR1 is SGHRS and CDR2 YFSETQ. CDR3 length: 14 residues. Trimming removed 2 bases from V and 1 base from J, with 8 bases in between. The CDR3 sequence is CASSLASGTDTQYF. The DNA for the CDR3 is TGCGCCAGCAGCTTAGCCTCGGGCACAGATACGCAGTATTTT. The whole variable domain, filled in from reference TRBV5-1 and TRBJ2-3, reads KAGVTQTPRYLIKTRGQQVTLSCSPISGHRSVSWYQQTPGQGLQFLFEYFSETQRNKGNFPGRFSGRQFSNSRSEMNVSTLELGDSALYLCASSLASGTDTQYFGPGTRLTVL.

By share, this clone ranks as medium-sized. Distinct nucleotide sequences in the sample also encode this CDR3. The V call is TRBV5-1, the J call TRBJ1-4, with D possibly being TRBD1 (6 bases). The CDR3 runs to 15 residues. The germline V and J ends were trimmed by 3 bases and 5 bases, with 14 bases remaining between them. Looked up from germline, CDR1 is SGHRS and CDR2 is YFSETQ. Here the CDR3 reads CASSSPGHPNEKLFF. The CDR3 coding sequence is TGCGCCAGCAGCTCTCCGGGACACCCCAATGAAAAACTGTTTTTT. Variable domain in full (rest from reference TRBV5-1 and TRBJ1-4): KAGVTQTPRYLIKTRGQQVTLSCSPISGHRSVSWYQQTPGQGLQFLFEYFSETQRNKGNFPGRFSGRQFSNSRSEMNVSTLELGDSALYLCASSSPGHPNEKLFFGSGTQLSVL.

The chain links TRBV19 to TRBJ1-3, with D possibly TRBD1 on 5 matching bases. V lost 6 bases and J 0 bases, leaving 12 bases between the germline ends. Germline V CDR1 and CDR2: LNHDA, SQIVND (reference sequence). This CDR3 region has 15 residues. In nucleotides, the CDR3 is TGTGCCAGTAGCATGGGGCGGAGCTCTGGAAACACCATATATTTT. Amino acids: CASSMGRSSGNTIYF.

The chain has TRBV7-2 and TRBJ2-1, with D possibly being TRBD2 (5 bases). Germline CDR1 is SGHTA and CDR2 is FQGNSA. The CDR3 has 13 amino acids. V dropped 3 bases and J dropped 10 bases, with 13 bases sitting between them. The CDR3 reads CASSFDRGLEQFF. The DNA of the CDR3 is TGTGCCAGCAGCTTTGACCGTGGACTGGAGCAGTTCTTC.

The count of this clone is one. CDR3 region: CASSPLRDRGQDTQYF. The CDR3 DNA sequence: TGTGCCAGTAGCCCCCTCCGGGACAGGGGGCAAGATACGCAGTATTTT. This sequence joins TRBV19 and TRBJ2-3; 12 positions agree with TRBD1. The CDR3 consists of 16 residues. Germline CDR1 reads LNHDA; CDR2 reads SQIVND (reference sequence). V trimming: 6 bases; J trimming: 5 bases; junction bases outside the gene matches: 9.

CDR3 DNA sequence: TGTGCCAGCAGTATGCAAGCTGAGCAGTTCTTC. Protein: CASSMQAEQFF. The chain carries TRBV2 and TRBJ2-1; D gene uncertain. The V end was cut by 5 bases, the J end by 9 bases, with 8 bases between. Germline loops: CDR1 SNHLY, CDR2 FYNNEI. The CDR3 has 11 amino acids.

The chain has TRBV13 and TRBJ2-7, with 13 bases that match TRBD2. The CDR3 sequence is 15 residues long. V was pared by 5 bases and J by 2 bases, with 3 bases of the junction left unmatched. CDR1 is PRHDT, CDR2 FYEKMQ, per germline (reference sequence). CDR3: CASSITSGGAYEQYF. CDR3 DNA sequence: TGTGCCAGCAGCATAACTAGCGGGGGGGCCTACGAGCAGTACTTC.

The J gene is TRBJ2-1, the V gene TRBV7-2, with D unclear. The CDR3 covers 15 residues. CDR1 is SGHTA, CDR2 FQGNSA, per germline. V was trimmed by 0 bases and J by 0 bases, leaving 6 bases between them. CDR3 amino acids: CASSLAGISYNEQFF. DNA of the CDR3: TGTGCCAGCAGCTTAGCCGGAATCTCCTACAATGAGCAGTTCTTC.

J is TRBJ2-2 and V is TRBV12-5; 8 bases map to TRBD1. The germline gives CDR1 LGHNT, CDR2 FRNRAP. The CDR3 has 16 residues. J lost 2 bases, V lost 11 bases, and 13 bases had no gene match. CDR3 coding DNA: TGTGCTGGAAGCACCACAGGGGGATTCAACACCGGGGAGCTGTTTTTT. Its translation is CAGSTTGGFNTGELFF.

The chain links TRBV15 to TRBJ2-1; 9 nucleotides line up with TRBD1. With V trimmed by 1 base and J by 8 bases, 6 bases remained unmatched. Looked up from germline, CDR1 is LNHNV and CDR2 is YYDKDF (reference sequence). This CDR3 has 15 residues. The CDR3 nucleotides read TGTGCCACCAGCAGAGCTGGGACAGGGATTGATGAGCAGTTCTTC. Translated, it gives CATSRAGTGIDEQFF.

The CDR3 DNA is TGTGCCTGGAGGGCCGGGACAGGATACTACGAGCAGTACTTC. It translates to CAWRAGTGYYEQYF. The rearrangement uses TRBV30 and TRBJ2-7; 8 bases line up with TRBD1. The CDR3 sequence is 14 residues long. Germline V gene lookup returns CDR1 GTSNPN and CDR2 SVGIG (reference sequence). V lost 3 bases to trimming and J lost 3 bases; unmatched junction nucleotides: 7. The full variable domain, rest sourced from reference TRBV30 and TRBJ2-7, is SQTIHQWPATLVQPVGSPLSLECTVEGTSNPNLYWYRQAAGRGLQLLFYSVGIGQISSEVPQNLSASRPQDRQFILSSKKLLLSDSGFYLCAWRAGTGYYEQYFGPGTRLTVT.

The chain links TRBV19 to TRBJ1-2; a possible D gene is TRBD1 (5 bases). Looked up from germline, CDR1 is LNHDA and CDR2 is SQIVND (reference sequence). This CDR3 comprises 12 residues. V lost 5 bases and J 6 bases, leaving 10 bases between the germline ends. The CDR3 bases are TGTGCCAGTAGTCCAGGGTCGAATGGCTACACCTTC. Residues: CASSPGSNGYTF.

A remark on this clone: The junction differs from germline at one of its ends, possibly a read error. The chain is built from TRBV2 and TRBJ2-1; 10 nucleotides agree with TRBD2. CDR3 length: 14 amino acids. Germline V gene data show CDR1 as SNHLY and CDR2 as FYNNEI. The CDR3 loop is CASSSGGVYIEQFF. CDR3 bases: TGTGCCAGCTCCAGCGGGGGGGTTTACATTGAGCAGTTCTTC.

The chain couples TRBV27 to TRBJ2-1, with D tentatively TRBD1 (6 bases). V was clipped by 5 bases and J by 3 bases, with 14 bases between them. The CDR3 consists of 15 residues. CDR1 is MNHEY and CDR2 is SMNVEV in the germline V gene (reference sequence). The CDR3 reads CASSPRRGHYNEQFF. The CDR3 DNA reads TGTGCCAGCAGTCCCCGCAGGGGTCACTACAATGAGCAGTTCTTC.

The chain couples TRBV19 to TRBJ1-5, with D unclear. CDR1 and CDR2 from the germline V gene are LNHDA and SQIVND (reference sequence). The CDR3 sequence is 14 residues long. Trimming removed 1 base from V and 3 bases from J, with 7 bases in between. The DNA for the CDR3 is TGTGCCAGTAGTATAGGCAGACCCAATCAGCCCCAGCATTTT. Protein: CASSIGRPNQPQHF.

The J gene is TRBJ1-5, the V gene TRBV7-2; D is perhaps TRBD1 (5 bases). This CDR3 has 14 amino acids. Germline V lookup: CDR1 SGHTA, CDR2 FQGNSA. Trimming shortened V by 5 bases and J by 5 bases, and 13 bases separated the two germline ends. The CDR3 bases are TGTGCCAGCAGCCCATGGGACCCGGATCAGCCCCAGCATTTT. Protein: CASSPWDPDQPQHF.

V gene TRBV5-6 combines with J gene TRBJ2-1; 12 bases agree with TRBD2. Trimming removed 3 bases from V and 2 bases from J; junction bases left unmatched: 9. This CDR3 comprises 18 residues. Looked up from germline, CDR1 is SGHDT and CDR2 is YYEEEE. The CDR3 DNA reads as TGTGCCAGCAGCTCGGCGGTAACTAGCGGGGGGACCTACAATGAGCAGTTCTTC. Translation gives CASSSAVTSGGTYNEQFF.

The rearrangement joins TRBV20-1 to TRBJ1-3; 8 nucleotides agree with TRBD1. This CDR3 region has 16 residues. The germline CDR1 and CDR2 sequences are DFQATT and SNEGSKA (reference sequence). V trimming: 3 bases; J trimming: 3 bases; junction bases outside the gene matches: 10. The CDR3 is CSASPLPGTGGNTIYF. CDR3 in DNA: TGCAGTGCTAGTCCCTTGCCCGGGACAGGTGGAAACACCATATATTTT.

The chain couples TRBV18 to TRBJ2-5; D perhaps matches TRBD2 (6 bases). This CDR3 is built from 15 residues. Trimming removed 4 bases at V and 4 bases at J, with 16 bases between. Germline V gives CDR1 KGHSH, CDR2 LQKENI. DNA for the CDR3: TGTGCCAGCTCACTGGAGGGTCCCAGAACAGAGACCCAGTACTTC. Its protein product is CASSLEGPRTETQYF.

The genes are TRBV13 and TRBJ1-1; tentatively, D is TRBD1 (5 bases). The V gene's germline CDR1 is PRHDT and CDR2 FYEKMQ (reference sequence). V dropped 4 bases and J dropped 2 bases, with 8 bases sitting between them. This CDR3 contains 13 residues. DNA for the CDR3: TGTGCCAGCAGCTGGGGGTTTAACACTGAAGCTTTCTTT. This gives the protein CASSWGFNTEAFF.

The chain is built from TRBV4-3 and TRBJ1-4; weak D call: TRBD1 (5 bases). CDR1 and CDR2 (germline): LGHNA, YSLEER. The germline V and J ends were trimmed by 3 bases and 15 bases, with 17 bases remaining between them. There are 13 residues in the CDR3. CDR3 loop: CASSQARLGLVFF. CDR3 sequence (DNA): TGCGCCAGCAGCCAGGCAAGATTGGGACTGGTGTTTTTT.

The chain has TRBV7-9 and TRBJ1-5, with D possibly TRBD1 on 6 matching bases. V was trimmed by 5 bases and J by 0 bases, leaving 11 bases between them. CDR1 and CDR2 from the germline V gene are SEHNR and FQNEAQ (reference sequence). This CDR3 has 15 amino acids. The CDR3 nucleotides are TGTGCCAGCAGCGCACAGGGATATAGCAATCAGCCCCAGCATTTT. Translating gives CASSAQGYSNQPQHF.

This chain uses TRBV6-1 with TRBJ1-6; D ambiguous. CDR1 is MNHNS, CDR2 SASEGT, per germline. Trimming took off 0 bases at V and 0 bases at J, with 12 bases between the two ends. This CDR3 has 18 amino acids. The CDR3 loop is CASSEAYSWSSYNSPLHF. CDR3 in DNA: TGTGCCAGCAGTGAAGCGTACAGTTGGAGCTCCTATAATTCACCCCTCCACTTT.